The clone carrying this TCR beta chain was seen ten or more times. Its antigen is undetermined. The sample comes from a study of T cell repertoires in cytomegalovirus infection. Study-wide background: Public TCR beta signature analysis indicated the presence of both CMV infection and matching HLA type.

Each CDR3 protein gets one entry after TCRdb re-called the reads with MiXCR. The sample records a few hundred thousand distinct CDR3 sequences, 18% being singletons. Findings and caveats of the study: The cumulative frequency of public TCR beta families identified carriers of CMV plus the relevant HLA. The ex vivo response was dominated by HLA-C-restricted CMV-specific TCR beta clonotypes.

The germline gives CDR1 DFQATT, CDR2 SNEGSKA (reference sequence). There are 14 residues in the CDR3. Trimming shortened V by 6 bases and J by 2 bases, and 14 bases separated the two germline ends. V and J are TRBV20-1 and TRBJ2-1; possible D gene TRBD1, 6 bases. Sequencing used PBMCs. This sequence originates from a human donor in good health (CMV status not recorded). Some clones in this sample may be carry-over from other donors' samples. The CDR3 here is CSANDRRTYNEQFF. In DNA form, the CDR3 reads TGCAGTGCCAACGACAGGAGGACCTACAATGAGCAGTTCTTC.